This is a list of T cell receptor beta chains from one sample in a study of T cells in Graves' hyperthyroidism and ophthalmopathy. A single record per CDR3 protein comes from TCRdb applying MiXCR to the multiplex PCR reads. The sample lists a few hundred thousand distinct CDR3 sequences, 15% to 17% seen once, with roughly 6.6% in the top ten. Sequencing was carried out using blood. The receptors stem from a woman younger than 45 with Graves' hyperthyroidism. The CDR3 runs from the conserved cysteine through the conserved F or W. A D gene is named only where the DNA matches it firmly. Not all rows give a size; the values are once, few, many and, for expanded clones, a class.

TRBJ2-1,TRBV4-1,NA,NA,TGCGCCAGCAGCCAAGCGCCGCCTCGTATAGGGAGCTCCTACAATGAGCAGTTCTTC,CASSQAPPRIGSSYNEQFF
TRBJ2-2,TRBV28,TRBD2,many,TGTGCCAGCAGTGTTCCGACTAGCCCGGTCACCGGGGAGCTGTTTTTT,CASSVPTSPVTGELFF
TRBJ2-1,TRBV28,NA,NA,TGTGCCACCCAACCGTCCTACAATGAGCAGTTCTTC,CATQPSYNEQFF
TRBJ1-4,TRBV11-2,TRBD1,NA,TGTGCCAGCAGCGTACAGGGGGCGAAGAATGAAAAACTGTTTTTT,CASSVQGAKNEKLFF
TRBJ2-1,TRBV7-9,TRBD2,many,TGTGCCAGCAGCTTAGAAATAACGACTAGCGGGAGCACATACAATGAGCAGTTCTTC,CASSLEITTSGSTYNEQFF
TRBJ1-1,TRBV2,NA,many,TGTGCCAGCAATCCCGACAGGACGGGGTGGAACACTGAAGCTTTCTTT,CASNPDRTGWNTEAFF
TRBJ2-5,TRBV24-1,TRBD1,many,TGTGCCACCAGTGACCGGACAGGGTCGGGGGAGACCCAGTACTTC,CATSDRTGSGETQYF
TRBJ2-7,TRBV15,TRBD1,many,TGTGCCACCAGCAGAGACAGGGGGCCATACGAGCAGTACTTC,CATSRDRGPYEQYF
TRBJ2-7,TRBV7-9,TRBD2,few,TGTGCCAGCAGCGCCCGACTAGCGGTAGTATCCGAGCAGTACTTC,CASSARLAVVSEQYF
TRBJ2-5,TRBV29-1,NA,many,TGCAGCGTTGAACCCGACGGGGCCCCCCAAGAGACCCAGTACTTC,CSVEPDGAPQETQYF
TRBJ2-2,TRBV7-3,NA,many,TGTGCCAGCAGCCCGTGGAGGGCCGCCACCGGGGAGCTGTTTTTT,CASSPWRAATGELFF
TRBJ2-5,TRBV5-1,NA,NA,TGCGCCAGCAGCTTGCAGGGACCTGGGGGGGAGACCCAGTACTTC,CASSLQGPGGETQYF
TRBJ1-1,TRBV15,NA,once,TGTGCCACCAGCAGGGACCTTGGGGGCCATACAAACACTGAAGCTTTCTTT,CATSRDLGGHTNTEAFF
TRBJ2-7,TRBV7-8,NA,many,TGTGCCAGCAGACTAACCCTTGGGGGGAAGCAGTACTTC,CASRLTLGGKQYF
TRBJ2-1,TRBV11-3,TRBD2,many,TGTGCCAGCAGCCCGGGGACTAGCGGGAGAGGCAATGAGCAGTTCTTC,CASSPGTSGRGNEQFF
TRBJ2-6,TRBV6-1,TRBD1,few,TGTGCCAGCAGGGGGACAGGGTGGTCCTCTGGGGCCAACGTCCTGACTTTC,CASRGTGWSSGANVLTF
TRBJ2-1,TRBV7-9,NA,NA,TGTGCCGAATTAACAAGGGGCGGTTACAATGAGCGGTTCTTC,CAELTRGGYNERFF
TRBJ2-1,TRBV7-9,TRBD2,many,TGTGCCAGCAGCGGACCGGGACTAGCGGGGGAGCAGTTCTTC,CASSGPGLAGEQFF
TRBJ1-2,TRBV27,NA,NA,TGTGCCAGCAGTCTGTACAGGGAGGACTATGGCTACACCTTC,CASSLYREDYGYTF
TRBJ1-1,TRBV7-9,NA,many,TGTGCCAGCGGGGTGCCAGGGGCGGCGGGTGAAGCTTTCTTT,CASGVPGAAGEAFF
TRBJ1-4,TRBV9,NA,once,TGTGCCAGCAGCGTAGAGTACGGGGAAAAACTGTTTTTT,CASSVEYGEKLFF
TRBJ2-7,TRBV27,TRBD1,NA,TGTGCCAGCAGTCCCAGACAGGGGCTCTACGAGCAGTACTTC,CASSPRQGLYEQYF
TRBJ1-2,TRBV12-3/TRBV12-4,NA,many,TGTGCCAGCACCTTAAACGGACAGATCAACTATGGCTACACCTTC,CASTLNGQINYGYTF
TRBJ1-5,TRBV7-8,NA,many,TGTGCCAGCAGCTTAAGGACCGACCAGCCCCAGCATTTT,CASSLRTDQPQHF
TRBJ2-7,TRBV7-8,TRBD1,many,TGTGCCAGCAGTCGACAGGGTTCCCCATACGAGCAGTACTTC,CASSRQGSPYEQYF
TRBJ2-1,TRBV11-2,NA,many,TGTGCCAGCAGCTGGGGGACAAGCTACAATGAGCAGTTCTTC,CASSWGTSYNEQFF
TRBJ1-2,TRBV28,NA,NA,TGTGCCAGCAGTTTTCCGGGCGGGGCAGACTATGGCTACACCTTC,CASSFPGGADYGYTF
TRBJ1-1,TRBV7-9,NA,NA,TGTGCCAGCAGCCCACAGGTGATCACCACTGAAGCTTTCTTT,CASSPQVITTEAFF